Following are 29 T cell receptor beta chains from one sample sequenced in a study of blood T cell repertoires in COVID-19. TCRdb keeps only in-frame clones here, not all; method: immunoSEQ multiplex PCR. The table records fewer than 250,000 clones, 80% to 90% of them present only once. The sequenced material came from peripheral blood. The receptors were sampled from a human donor in a cohort sampled during active COVID-19.

V and J are TRBV6-7 and TRBJ1-2, with 10 bases aligning to TRBD1. TRBV6-7 qualifies as an ORF whose function is uncertain. The junction had 14 bases not matched to a gene; V was cut back by 5 bases and J by 2 bases. This CDR3 is 18 amino acids long. The CDR3, as DNA: TGTGCCAGCAGTACCAGCCGGGGACAGGGGATTAAAAACTATGGCTACACCTTC. It yields the protein CASSTSRGQGIKNYGYTF.

The rearrangement joins TRBV4-1 to TRBJ2-3; 9 bases map to TRBD2. The CDR3 spans 18 residues. The V and J ends lost 0 bases and 6 bases, in that order; junction bases with no gene match: 13. Germline CDR1 is MGHRA and CDR2 is YSYEKL. DNA for the CDR3: TGCGCCAGCAGCCAAGAAGGTTCGGGACTAGCCCCACCCGATACGCAGTATTTT. Translated, it gives CASSQEGSGLAPPDTQYF.

This rearrangement joins TRBV9 to TRBJ2-5; TRBD2 might be the D (5 bases). V was shortened by 2 bases and J by 0 bases, with 11 bases between the two germline ends. Germline V gene sequence: CDR1 SGDLS, CDR2 YYNGEE. The CDR3 covers 15 residues. In DNA form, the CDR3 reads TGTGCCAGCAGCGTTGGAGGCTTCGACCAAGAGACCCAGTACTTC. Protein product: CASSVGGFDQETQYF.

This sequence joins TRBV11-2 and TRBJ2-2; unclear D gene. Looked up from germline, CDR1 is SGHAT and CDR2 is FQNNGV. This CDR3 spans 12 amino acids. Trimming shortened V by 5 bases and J by 5 bases, and 6 bases separated the two germline ends. CDR3 nucleotides: TGTGCCAGCAGCATAATGACCGGGGAGCTGTTTTTT. It translates to CASSIMTGELFF. Using reference TRBV11-2 and TRBJ2-2 for the parts outside the CDR3, the full variable domain is EAGVAQSPRYKIIEKRQSVAFWCNPISGHATLYWYQQILGQGPKLLIQFQNNGVVDDSQLPKDRFSAERLKGVDSTLKIQPAKLEDSAVYLCASSIMTGELFFGEGSRLTVL.

As DNA, the CDR3 is TGTGCCACCAGTGACAGGGGGGTCTCGGACGAGCAGTACTTC. Residues: CATSDRGVSDEQYF. The chain carries TRBV24-1 and TRBJ2-7, with TRBD1 as a possible D gene (7 bases). Germline loops: CDR1 KGHDR, CDR2 SFDVKD. With 4 bases removed from V and 5 bases from J, the gap between germline ends came to 14 bases. This CDR3 contains 14 residues.

The chain employs TRBV2 and TRBJ2-1; 10 positions agree with TRBD1. From germline, CDR1 is SNHLY and CDR2 FYNNEI. The CDR3 extends over 16 amino acids. The V segment lost 2 bases and the J segment 3 bases; nucleotides outside the gene matches: 4. In nucleotides, the CDR3 is TGTGCCAGCAGTGAAACTCGGACAGGGGGCTACAATGAGCAGTTCTTC. Its translation: CASSETRTGGYNEQFF.

The chain has TRBV11-2 and TRBJ2-1, with a weak D call TRBD2 (6 bases). The CDR3 spans 14 residues. Trimming removed 8 bases at V and 6 bases at J, with 17 bases between. CDR1 SGHAT and CDR2 FQNNGV come from the germline V gene. The CDR3 protein is CASGISGFSNEQFF. CDR3 bases: TGTGCCAGCGGGATAAGCGGGTTCTCCAATGAGCAGTTCTTC.

The rearrangement joins TRBV7-3 to TRBJ2-3; 10 positions match TRBD2. CDR1 and CDR2 (germline): SGHTA, FQGTGA. The length of the CDR3 is 16 residues. With V trimmed by 3 bases and J by 1 base, 4 bases remained unmatched. CDR3: CASSLHLAGGTDTQYF. The DNA for the CDR3 is TGTGCCAGCAGCTTGCATCTAGCGGGGGGCACAGATACGCAGTATTTT.

The chain links TRBV7-2 to TRBJ2-1, with 12 bases that match TRBD2. The J segment lost 9 bases and the V segment lost 4 bases, leaving 7 bases of the junction unmatched. This CDR3 contains 15 residues. The germline gives CDR1 SGHTA, CDR2 FQGNSA. CDR3 nucleotide sequence: TGTGCCAGCAGCTCCGGGGCTAGCGGGAGGGTTGAGCAGTTCTTC. Amino acids: CASSSGASGRVEQFF.

The chain uses TRBV6-5 and TRBJ1-1; D is possibly TRBD1 (5 bases). Germline CDR1 and CDR2: MNHEY and SVGAGI. Between the trimmed V and J ends, which lost 10 bases and 3 bases, there was a span of 12 bases. The CDR3 length is 12 residues. The CDR3 coding sequence is TGTGCCACCAGCACCAGGGACACTGAAGCTTTCTTT. Translated, it gives CATSTRDTEAFF.

The chain employs TRBV27 and TRBJ2-6, with D tentatively TRBD1 (5 bases). Trimming stripped 3 bases from V and 1 base from J, with 10 bases between. Germline CDR1 MNHEY, CDR2 SMNVEV (reference sequence). CDR3 size: 16 residues. The CDR3 loop reads CASSFNRQSGANVLTF. The CDR3 DNA is TGTGCCAGCAGTTTCAACAGGCAGTCTGGGGCCAACGTCCTGACTTTC.

The chain combines TRBV7-8 with TRBJ2-7, with D perhaps TRBD2 (6 bases). The CDR3 sequence is 14 residues long. Looked up from germline, CDR1 is SGHVS and CDR2 is FQNEAQ. The V gene lost 2 bases and the J gene lost 6 bases, with 14 bases spanning the gap. The CDR3 sequence: CASSLLTSSPEQYF. For the CDR3, the DNA is TGTGCCAGCAGCTTATTAACTAGCTCTCCCGAGCAGTACTTC. Drawing the rest from reference TRBV7-8 and TRBJ2-7, the complete variable domain is GAGVSQSPRYKVAKRGQDVALRCDPISGHVSLFWYQQALGQGPEFLTYFQNEAQLDKSGLPSDRFFAERPEGSVSTLKIQRTQQEDSAVYLCASSLLTSSPEQYFGPGTRLTVT.

This chain links TRBV7-2 with TRBJ1-4; D is possibly TRBD1 (5 bases). The CDR3 sequence is 14 residues long. V was shortened by 0 bases and J by 5 bases, with 7 bases between the two germline ends. From germline, CDR1 is SGHTA and CDR2 FQGNSA. CDR3 in DNA: TGTGCCAGCAGCTTAGCGGGGCTAAATGAAAAACTGTTTTTT. Translated, it gives CASSLAGLNEKLFF. The variable domain in full, with the rest retrieved from reference TRBV7-2 and TRBJ1-4, is GAGVSQSPSNKVTEKGKDVELRCDPISGHTALYWYRQSLGQGLEFLIYFQGNSAPDKSGLPSDRFSAERTGGSVSTLTIQRTQQEDSAVYLCASSLAGLNEKLFFGSGTQLSVL.

This clone was detected once. V and J are TRBV28 and TRBJ1-6, with 10 positions matching TRBD1. CDR1 is MDHEN, CDR2 SYDVKM, per germline. This CDR3 is 17 amino acids long. J lost 1 base, V lost 4 bases, and 4 bases had no gene match. The CDR3 protein is CASSSDRGQSYNSPLHF. The CDR3 DNA reads TGTGCCAGCAGTTCCGACAGGGGGCAATCCTATAATTCACCCCTCCACTTT.

This clone was observed a few times. V usage is TRBV29-1 and J usage is TRBJ2-1; 15 bases align to TRBD2. The ends lost 3 bases at V and 2 bases at J; junction bases unmatched: 8. CDR1 SQVTM and CDR2 ANQGSEA come from the germline V gene. The CDR3 length is 18 residues. The CDR3 nucleotides read TGCAGCGTTGATGGACTAGCGGGAGGGTCGAAGGCCTACAATGAGCAGTTCTTC. Translated: CSVDGLAGGSKAYNEQFF.

This chain joins TRBV19 and TRBJ2-5; TRBD1 matches 10 bases. The V gene end was trimmed by 10 bases and the J gene end by 2 bases; junction bases not matched to a gene: 10. The germline V gene encodes CDR1 LNHDA and CDR2 SQIVND (reference sequence). The CDR3 has 15 amino acids. The CDR3 loop reads CATGGQGGFQETQYF. Written as DNA, the CDR3 is TGTGCCACCGGCGGACAGGGGGGGTTTCAAGAGACCCAGTACTTC.

J is TRBJ1-1 and V is TRBV29-1; 7 bases fit TRBD1. This CDR3 spans 13 amino acids. The germline V gene has CDR1 SQVTM and CDR2 ANQGSEA. This CDR3 reads CTLEQGPWTEAFF. The CDR3 DNA follows: TGCACCCTCGAACAGGGGCCGTGGACTGAAGCTTTCTTT.

This chain uses TRBV10-3 with TRBJ1-1, with D tentatively TRBD1 (6 bases). The CDR3 loop spans 13 amino acids. The germline CDR1 and CDR2 sequences are ENHRY and SYGVKD. The V and J ends lost 9 bases and 3 bases respectively, with 14 bases between them. The CDR3 region has the DNA TGTGCCATTAGACCAAACAGGGACACTGAAGCTTTCTTT. This translates into CAIRPNRDTEAFF.

This chain uses TRBV10-2 with TRBJ1-2; D is unresolved. The germline V gene has CDR1 WSHSY and CDR2 SAAADI. Trimming took 6 bases from V and 2 from J, leaving 19 bases between them. The CDR3 consists of 16 residues. The CDR3 loop reads CASSPAGRVPNYGYTF. CDR3 nucleotide sequence: TGCGCCAGCAGCCCCGCTGGCCGGGTTCCGAACTATGGCTACACCTTC.

This clone was counted once. This chain links TRBV28 with TRBJ2-7, with 8 bases identical to TRBD2. Germline-derived CDR1 and CDR2 are MDHEN and SYDVKM. After removal of 10 bases from V and 4 bases from J, the junction contained 9 bases not matched to a gene. This CDR3 is built from 13 residues. The DNA of the CDR3 is TGTGCCACCTCGACGGGGGGGTCTTACGAGCAGTACTTC. Amino acids: CATSTGGSYEQYF.

Only one count was recorded for this clone. The rearrangement uses TRBV6-6 and TRBJ2-7; 9 nucleotides line up with TRBD1. Trimming removed 4 bases from V and 3 bases from J; junction bases left unmatched: 1. Germline V gene data show CDR1 as MNHNY and CDR2 as SVGAGI (reference sequence). This CDR3 is built from 13 residues. The CDR3 sequence: CASSLGQGYEQYV. The CDR3 coding sequence is TGTGCCAGCAGTTTGGGACAGGGCTACGAGCAGTACGTC.

The chain combines TRBV7-8 with TRBJ2-5; 10 bases are a match to TRBD2. This CDR3 comprises 15 residues. CDR1 SGHVS and CDR2 FQNEAQ come from the germline V gene. Germline trimming cut 3 bases from V and 3 bases from J; bases unmatched to any gene: 4. The CDR3 DNA reads as TGTGCCAGCAGCTTGACGCTAGCGGGGGAAGAGACCCAGTACTTC. Its protein product is CASSLTLAGEETQYF.

The V call is TRBV19, the J call TRBJ1-2; 7 positions agree with TRBD1. Per the germline V gene, CDR1 is LNHDA and CDR2 is SQIVND (reference sequence). The CDR3 loop spans 15 amino acids. After removal of 2 bases from V and 4 bases from J, the junction contained 7 bases not matched to a gene. CDR3: CASSITGAGGYGYTF. As DNA, the CDR3 is TGTGCCAGTAGTATAACAGGGGCGGGAGGCTATGGCTACACCTTC.

V is TRBV19 and J is TRBJ1-5; D remains ambiguous. CDR3 length equals 16 residues. The V gene's germline CDR1 is LNHDA and CDR2 SQIVND (reference sequence). The ends were cut back, 5 bases at V and 10 bases at J, with 24 bases in the middle. The CDR3 reads CASSWGGGPGDDPQHF. Written as DNA, the CDR3 is TGTGCCAGTAGTTGGGGTGGAGGGCCGGGTGACGATCCCCAGCATTTT.

The V call is TRBV19, the J call TRBJ1-1; D possibly corresponds to TRBD1 (6 bases). V was clipped by 3 bases and J by 0 bases, with 14 bases between them. Looked up from germline, CDR1 is LNHDA and CDR2 is SQIVND (reference sequence). The CDR3 loop spans 16 amino acids. In DNA form, the CDR3 reads TGTGCCAGTAGTATCTCTTCTGGGACAATGAACACTGAAGCTTTCTTT. Residues: CASSISSGTMNTEAFF. Looking up the rest from reference TRBV19 and TRBJ1-1 gives the full variable domain: DGGITQSPKYLFRKEGQNVTLSCEQNLNHDAMYWYRQDPGQGLRLIYYSQIVNDFQKGDIAEGYSVSREKKESFPLTVTSAQKNPTAFYLCASSISSGTMNTEAFFGQGTRLTVV.

V and J are TRBV28 and TRBJ2-2; no definite D call. The germline CDR1 and CDR2 sequences are MDHEN and SYDVKM. The CDR3 is made up of 16 amino acids. The V gene lost 4 bases and the J gene lost 6 bases, with 18 bases spanning the gap. In DNA form, the CDR3 reads TGTGCCAGCAGTTCCTCTCTACTTGACTGGGCCGGGGAGCTGTTTTTT. Its protein product is CASSSSLLDWAGELFF.

The rearrangement uses TRBV7-9 and TRBJ1-1, with TRBD1 as a possible D gene (6 bases). Trimming left V 5 bases short and J 2 bases short, with 12 bases between. Germline CDR1 reads SEHNR; CDR2 reads FQNEAQ (reference sequence). The CDR3 runs to 14 residues. This CDR3 is CASSRGASNTEAFF. The CDR3, as DNA: TGTGCCAGCAGCAGGGGGGCAAGCAACACTGAAGCTTTCTTT.

V gene TRBV5-1 combines with J gene TRBJ1-1; D unclear. Germline lookup yields CDR1 SGHRS and CDR2 YFSETQ. CDR3 length: 13 residues. Trimming removed 5 bases from V and 0 bases from J, with 8 bases in between. The CDR3 sequence: CASRPLLNTEAFF. The DNA for the CDR3 is TGCGCCAGCAGGCCACTTTTGAACACTGAAGCTTTCTTT.

The gene calls are TRBV6-2 or TRBV6-3 and TRBJ1-5; 9 bases map to TRBD1. The germline V gene has CDR1 MNHEY and CDR2 SVGEGT. J lost 7 bases, V lost 3 bases, and 1 base had no gene match. The CDR3 totals 13 residues. In nucleotides, the CDR3 is TGTGCCAGCAGTTATGGGACAGGGCAGCCCCAGCATTTT. Translation: CASSYGTGQPQHF.